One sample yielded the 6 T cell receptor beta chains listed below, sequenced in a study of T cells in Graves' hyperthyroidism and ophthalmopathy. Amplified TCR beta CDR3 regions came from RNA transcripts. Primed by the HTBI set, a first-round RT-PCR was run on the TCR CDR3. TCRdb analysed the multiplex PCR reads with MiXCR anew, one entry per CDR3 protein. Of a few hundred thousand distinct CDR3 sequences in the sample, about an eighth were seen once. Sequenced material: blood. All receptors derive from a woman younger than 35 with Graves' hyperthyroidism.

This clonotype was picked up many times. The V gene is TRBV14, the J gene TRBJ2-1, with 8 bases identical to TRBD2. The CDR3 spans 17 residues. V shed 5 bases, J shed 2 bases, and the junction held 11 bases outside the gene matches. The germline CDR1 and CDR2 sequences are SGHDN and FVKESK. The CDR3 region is CASSGPQRESPYNEQFF. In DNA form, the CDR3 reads TGTGCCAGCAGCGGGCCGCAGCGGGAGAGCCCCTACAATGAGCAGTTCTTC.

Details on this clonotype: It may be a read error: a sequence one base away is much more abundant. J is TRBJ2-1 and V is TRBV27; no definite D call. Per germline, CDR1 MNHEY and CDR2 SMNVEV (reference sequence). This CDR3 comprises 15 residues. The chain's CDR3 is CASSLSSKSYDEQFF. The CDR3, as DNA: TGTGCCAGCAGTTTATCATCCAAGTCCTACGATGAGCAGTTCTTC.

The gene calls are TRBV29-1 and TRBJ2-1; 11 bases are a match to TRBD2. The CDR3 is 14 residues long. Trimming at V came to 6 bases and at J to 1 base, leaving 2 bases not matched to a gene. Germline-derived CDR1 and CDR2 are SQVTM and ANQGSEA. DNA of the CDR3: TGCAGCGTCGGGACTAGCGGATCCTACAATGAGCAGTTCTTC. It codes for CSVGTSGSYNEQFF.

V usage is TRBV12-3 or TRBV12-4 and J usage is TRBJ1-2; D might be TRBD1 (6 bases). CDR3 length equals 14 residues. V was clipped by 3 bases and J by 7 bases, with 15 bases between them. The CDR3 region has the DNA TGTGCCAGCAGTTTGACCGTACAGGGTCTTGGCTACACCTTC. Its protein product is CASSLTVQGLGYTF.

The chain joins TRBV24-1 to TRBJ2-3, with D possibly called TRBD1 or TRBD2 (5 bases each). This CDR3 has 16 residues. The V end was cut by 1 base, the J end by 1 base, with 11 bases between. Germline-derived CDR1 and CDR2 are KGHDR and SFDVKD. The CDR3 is CATSDLNGGRTDTQYF. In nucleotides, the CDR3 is TGTGCCACCAGTGATTTAAATGGGGGACGCACAGATACGCAGTATTTT.

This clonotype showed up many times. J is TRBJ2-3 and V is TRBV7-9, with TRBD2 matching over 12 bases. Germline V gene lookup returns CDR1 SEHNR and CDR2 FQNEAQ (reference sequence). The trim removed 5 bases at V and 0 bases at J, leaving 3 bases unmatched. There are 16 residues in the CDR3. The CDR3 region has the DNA TGTGCCAGCAGCGTAACTAGCGGGAGGAGCACAGATACGCAGTATTTT. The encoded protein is CASSVTSGRSTDTQYF. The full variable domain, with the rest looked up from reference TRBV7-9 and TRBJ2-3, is DTGVSQNPRHKITKRGQNVTFRCDPISEHNRLYWYRQTLGQGPEFLTYFQNEAQLEKSRLLSDRFSAERPKGSFSTLEIQRTEQGDSAMYLCASSVTSGRSTDTQYFGPGTRLTVL.